This T cell receptor beta chain emerged from a study of CD8 T cells in Susac syndrome. Broader study findings: The CD4+ T cell repertoires from Susac syndrome exhibited no clonal expansion.

V lost 3 bases and J lost 2; bases outside the gene matches: 4. This CDR3 is built from 14 residues. Germline V gene sequence: CDR1 DFQATT, CDR2 SNEGSKA (reference sequence). Random hexamers primed reverse transcription of about 0.45 to 1 ug RNA. TCRdb reanalysed the immunoSEQ multiplex PCR reads using MiXCR and keeps one entry per CDR3 protein. The sample lists some 250,000 distinct CDR3 sequences, 90% to 96% occurring once. With regard to this clonotype: Its specificity is unknown.

Sequencing of TCR beta covered CD8+ and CD4+ T cells obtained from blood. Definite or probable Susac syndrome was diagnosed using recently defined diagnostic criteria. This sequence was found in a human donor with Susac syndrome. Sequenced material: CD4+ T cells from PBMCs. The rearrangement joins TRBV20-1 to TRBJ2-1, with TRBD1 matching 7 bases. CDR3 nucleotide sequence: TGCAGTGCTAGCATGGGGACAGCCTACAATGAGCAGTTCTTC. It translates to CSASMGTAYNEQFF.